These 24 T cell receptor beta chains share one sample of origin, sequenced in a study of blood T cells in healthy people across ages. A second roughly 7 to 12 cycle PCR used barcoded and J-beta primers. Each CDR3 protein is one row after TCRdb ran MiXCR on the 5' RACE reads. This sample has approximately 780,000 distinct CDR3 sequences, with about a quarter found just once. These data were likewise used in another study, on T cells of mothers and their children.

The sequenced material came from blood. The receptors derive from a boy aged 5-17 years in good health.

This clonotype has more than one count but fewer than ten. This chain uses TRBV5-4 with TRBJ2-1; TRBD1 aligns across 8 bases. This CDR3 is 19 amino acids long. CDR1 SGHNT and CDR2 YYREEE come from the germline V gene (reference sequence). V gave up 4 bases and J gave up 4 bases; unmatched junction bases: 19. This CDR3 is CASSPSSARGQFGYNEQFF. CDR3 in DNA: TGTGCCAGCAGCCCCTCATCGGCCAGGGGGCAATTTGGGTACAATGAGCAGTTCTTC.

Here the CDR3 reads CASSGLAGGADTQYF. The DNA of the CDR3 is TGTGCCAGCAGTGGGCTAGCGGGGGGCGCAGATACGCAGTATTTT. This sequence joins TRBV28 and TRBJ2-3, with TRBD2 matching 11 bases. CDR1 is MDHEN, CDR2 SYDVKM, per germline. The CDR3 is 15 residues long. The junction had 5 bases not matched to a gene; V was cut back by 5 bases and J by 4 bases.

The rearrangement links TRBV10-3 to TRBJ2-5; D gene unclear. Germline CDR1 reads ENHRY; CDR2 reads SYGVKD. Deletions cut 6 bases from V and 4 bases from J, with 9 bases between. The CDR3 is made up of 12 amino acids. CDR3: CAIRDRGETQYF. The CDR3 nucleotides read TGTGCCATCAGGGACCGTGGAGAGACCCAGTACTTC.

The J gene is TRBJ1-2, the V gene TRBV6-5; D is unresolved. This CDR3 region has 15 residues. Germline loops: CDR1 MNHEY, CDR2 SVGAGI. Trimming left V 2 bases short and J 4 bases short, with 14 bases between. In DNA form, the CDR3 reads TGTGCCAGCAGTTACGGCGCCGGCAGAGGCTATGGCTACACCTTC. It specifies CASSYGAGRGYGYTF.

This clonotype occurred a few times. J is TRBJ1-4 and V is TRBV5-1; perhaps TRBD1 as D (6 bases). The ends were cut back, 4 bases at V and 15 bases at J, with 22 bases in the middle. CDR1 is SGHRS, CDR2 YFSETQ, per germline. CDR3 size: 14 residues. As DNA, the CDR3 is TGCGCCAGCAGCACGGACGTCACGGGGGCGTCGTTGTTTTTT. Residues: CASSTDVTGASLFF.

Worth noting for this clonotype: At one of its ends the junction is not consistent with the germline gene, which may arise from a read error. The V call is TRBV5-1, the J call TRBJ2-1; D unresolved. Germline values: CDR1 SGHRS, CDR2 YFSETQ. This CDR3 contains 12 residues. The CDR3 DNA sequence: TGCGCCAGCAGCAGAGTAACCAATGAGCGGTTCTTC. The encoded protein is CASSRVTNERFF.

V is TRBV24-1 and J is TRBJ2-5, with a weak D call TRBD1 (6 bases). With the DNA end fitting TRBJ2-1 better, the J assignment may be wrong. Per the germline V gene, CDR1 is KGHDR and CDR2 is SFDVKD. This CDR3 has 16 residues. CDR3 amino acids: CATSVVGQGQAREQFF. In nucleotides, the CDR3 is TGTGCCACCAGTGTTGTAGGGCAGGGGCAAGCTCGCGAGCAGTTCTTC.

This clonotype appeared a few times. V gene TRBV29-1 combines with J gene TRBJ1-4; D is unclear. CDR1 and CDR2 from the germline V gene are SQVTM and ANQGSEA. CDR3 length equals 14 residues. V lost 0 bases to trimming and J lost 12 bases, with 17 bases between them. Written as DNA, the CDR3 is TGCAGCGTTGAAGAAGCAGGACCCAGTAGAGAACTGTTTTTT. Its translation is CSVEEAGPSRELFF.

As DNA, the CDR3 is TGTGCCAGCAGCTTGACTAGCGGGAGTACAAGAGAGCAGTTCTTC. This gives the protein CASSLTSGSTREQFF. The chain joins TRBV7-8 to TRBJ2-1, with 12 bases identical to TRBD2. The CDR3 runs to 15 residues. Losses at the gene ends were 3 bases for V and 10 bases for J; bases not matched to a gene: 7. CDR1 is SGHVS, CDR2 FQNEAQ, per germline.

This clonotype was observed a handful of times. The chain uses TRBV6-4 and TRBJ2-1; 11 nucleotides line up with TRBD2. Trimming at V came to 6 bases and at J to 6 bases, leaving 7 bases not matched to a gene. Germline V lookup: CDR1 MRHNA, CDR2 SNTAGT. The length of the CDR3 is 15 residues. The CDR3 here is CASRRSGGAANEQFF. The CDR3 nucleotides are TGTGCCAGCAGACGTAGCGGGGGGGCCGCCAATGAGCAGTTCTTC.

This clonotype appeared a single time. The rearrangement links TRBV28 to TRBJ1-5; tentative D call: TRBD1 (5 bases). The CDR3 has 13 residues. Germline loops: CDR1 MDHEN, CDR2 SYDVKM. The germline V and J ends were trimmed by 11 bases and 1 base, with 12 bases remaining between them. DNA for the CDR3: TGTGCCGGGAACAGACAGAGCAATCAGCCCCAGCATTTT. Amino acids: CAGNRQSNQPQHF.

To note about this clonotype: The germline gene is not matched at one end of the junction; a read error may be the cause. This rearrangement joins TRBV7-6 to TRBJ2-7, with D tentatively TRBD1 (6 bases). The CDR3 has 13 amino acids. The germline V gene has CDR1 SGHVS and CDR2 FNYEAQ. DNA of the CDR3: TGTGCCAACAGCTTAGGCAGGGGAGACGAGCAGTACTTC. Encoded protein: CANSLGRGDEQYF.

V usage is TRBV20-1 and J usage is TRBJ1-5, with 11 bases identical to TRBD1. The trim removed 6 bases at V and 7 bases at J, leaving 5 bases unmatched. The CDR3 contains 13 residues. Per germline, CDR1 DFQATT and CDR2 SNEGSKA (reference sequence). The CDR3 DNA follows: TGCAGTGCCGGACAGGGGGCAACGCAGCCCCAGCATTTT. Its translation: CSAGQGATQPQHF.

This chain uses TRBV10-2 with TRBJ2-5; 7 bases align to TRBD2. With the DNA end fitting TRBJ2-1 better, the J assignment may be wrong. The length of the CDR3 is 15 residues. Germline V gene lookup returns CDR1 WSHSY and CDR2 SAAADI. The CDR3 DNA reads as TGCGCCAGCAGTGAGTCGAGGCTAGCGGACAATGAGCAGTTCTTC. As protein: CASSESRLADNEQFF.

The V call is TRBV12-3 or TRBV12-4, the J call TRBJ2-2; 7 bases agree with TRBD2. The CDR3 consists of 15 residues. Trimming cost V 2 bases and J 6 bases; bases outside gene matches: 6. CDR3 loop: CASSLIGGSSGELFF. DNA for the CDR3: TGTGCCAGCAGTTTAATCGGGGGGTCCTCCGGGGAGCTGTTTTTT.

This chain links TRBV2 with TRBJ1-4; 8 bases map to TRBD1. J was trimmed by 5 bases and V by 6 bases; bases with no gene match: 5. The CDR3 is made up of 14 amino acids. Looked up from germline, CDR1 is SNHLY and CDR2 is FYNNEI. The chain's CDR3 is CASRQGELNEKLFF. In DNA, the CDR3 is TGTGCCAGCAGACAGGGGGAGCTCAATGAAAAACTGTTTTTT.

The chain links TRBV12-3 or TRBV12-4 to TRBJ1-1, with D unresolved. The CDR3 length is 14 residues. Trimming stripped 5 bases from V and 4 bases from J, with 14 bases between. CDR3 in amino acids: CASSPFFGPTEAFF. The CDR3 DNA is TGTGCCAGCAGTCCCTTCTTTGGGCCCACTGAAGCTTTCTTT.

The CDR3 region has the DNA TGTGCCAGCAGCCCCCCCTCTAGCGGGGTCATCGGGGAGCTGTTTTTT. It yields the protein CASSPPSSGVIGELFF. V and J are TRBV5-5 and TRBJ2-2; 9 nucleotides match TRBD2. This CDR3 region has 16 residues. Germline CDR1 and CDR2: SGHKS and YYEKEE (reference sequence). V gave up 4 bases and J gave up 7 bases; unmatched junction bases: 11.

The rearrangement uses TRBV5-1 and TRBJ2-4; 8 nucleotides match TRBD1. The germline CDR1 and CDR2 sequences are SGHRS and YFSETQ. The length of the CDR3 is 15 residues. The V and J ends lost 5 bases and 3 bases, in that order; junction bases with no gene match: 7. The CDR3 reads CASSTGTGYKNIQYF. In DNA form, the CDR3 reads TGCGCCAGCAGTACCGGGACAGGCTACAAAAACATTCAGTACTTC.

The V gene is TRBV3-1, the J gene TRBJ1-2, with 9 bases identical to TRBD1. The V gene end was trimmed by 7 bases and the J gene end by 3 bases; junction bases not matched to a gene: 9. The CDR3 contains 15 residues. The germline CDR1 and CDR2 sequences are LGHDT and YNNKEL (reference sequence). The CDR3 coding sequence is TGTGCCAGCACACCGGGACAGGGACCCTACTATGGCTACACCTTC. Residues: CASTPGQGPYYGYTF.

This clonotype was recorded a few times. The chain recombines TRBV6-5 with TRBJ2-7; TRBD1 or TRBD2 may be the D gene (5 bases each). Germline V CDR1 and CDR2: MNHEY, SVGAGI. The CDR3 contains 15 residues. The germline V and J ends were trimmed by 0 bases and 0 bases, with 9 bases remaining between them. CDR3 sequence reads: CASSYSGTSSYEQYF. The CDR3 nucleotides read TGTGCCAGCAGTTACTCAGGGACGTCCTCCTACGAGCAGTACTTC.

This clonotype was picked up a small number of times. The rearrangement uses TRBV27 and TRBJ1-2; no firm D call. V lost 3 bases and J 2 bases, leaving 10 bases between the germline ends. This CDR3 has 14 amino acids. CDR1 is MNHEY and CDR2 is SMNVEV in the germline V gene (reference sequence). This chain's CDR3 is CASSLRLQNYGYTF. The CDR3 coding sequence is TGTGCCAGCAGTTTGCGTCTCCAAAACTATGGCTACACCTTC.

The chain recombines TRBV29-1 with TRBJ2-5, with D tentatively TRBD2 (6 bases). The DNA matches TRBJ2-1 better at its end, which makes the J call doubtful. Germline CDR1 SQVTM, CDR2 ANQGSEA. This CDR3 has 10 amino acids. CDR3 region: CSGGAQEQFF. CDR3 nucleotides: TGCAGCGGCGGGGCCCAGGAGCAGTTCTTC.

There are many counts of this clonotype. V usage is TRBV3-1 and J usage is TRBJ2-7; D might be TRBD2 (6 bases). V shed 3 bases and J shed 3 bases, with 15 bases lying between them. Germline V CDR1 and CDR2: LGHDT, YNNKEL (reference sequence). The CDR3 length is 15 residues. The CDR3 region has the DNA TGTGCCAGCAGCCACCCCGGGACGGGAGTCTACGAGCAGTACTTC. It is translated as CASSHPGTGVYEQYF.